The entry below describes one TCR beta chain. RNA was extracted with the RNeasy kit, and a quantity of about 0.45 to 1 ug was reverse transcribed using random hexamers. Amplification of TCR beta CDR3 was carried out by immunoSEQ multiplex PCR, which covered 54 Vbeta and 13 Jbeta segments. TCRdb reprocessed the immunoSEQ multiplex PCR reads via MiXCR and lists one record per CDR3 protein. In the table there are around 200,000 distinct CDR3 sequences, about 95% of which are singletons. This entry belongs to a study of CD8 T cells in Susac syndrome. Germline V CDR1 and CDR2: SQVTM, ANQGSEA. CDR3 length: 13 residues. The V gene end was trimmed by 7 bases and the J gene end by 1 base; junction bases not matched to a gene: 6. The T cells that were sequenced for TCR beta were CD8+ and CD4+ cells from blood. Negative magnetic isolation gave CD8+ and CD4+ cells; FACS enriched CD8+ TEMRA.

This chain links TRBV29-1 with TRBJ1-1; 7 nucleotides line up with TRBD1. This TCR derives from a human donor with multiple sclerosis. Source material: CD4+ T cells from PBMCs. The CDR3 region has the DNA TGCAGCGCTGGCAGGGGGGGGAACACTGAAGCTTTCTTT. It encodes CSAGRGGNTEAFF.